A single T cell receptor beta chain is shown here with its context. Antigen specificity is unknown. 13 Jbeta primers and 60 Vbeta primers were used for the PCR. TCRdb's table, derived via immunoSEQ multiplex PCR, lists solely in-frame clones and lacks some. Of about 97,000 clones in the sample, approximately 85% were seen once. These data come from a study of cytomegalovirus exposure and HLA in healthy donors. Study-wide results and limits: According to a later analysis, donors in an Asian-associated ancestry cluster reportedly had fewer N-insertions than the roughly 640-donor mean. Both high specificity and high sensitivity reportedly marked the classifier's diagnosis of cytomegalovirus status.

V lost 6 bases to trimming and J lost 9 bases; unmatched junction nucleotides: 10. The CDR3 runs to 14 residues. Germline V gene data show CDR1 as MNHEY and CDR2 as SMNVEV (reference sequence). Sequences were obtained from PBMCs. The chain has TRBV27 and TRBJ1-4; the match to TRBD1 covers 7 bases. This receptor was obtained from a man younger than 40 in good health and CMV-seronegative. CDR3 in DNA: TGTGCCAGCAGAAGAGGCGACAGGGCCCAAAAACTGTTTTTT. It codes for CASRRGDRAQKLFF.